A selection of T cell receptor beta chains follows, all from one sample in a study of identical twins. MiXCR, applied by TCRdb to the 5' RACE reads, yields one record per CDR3 protein. The sample consists of around 650,000 distinct CDR3 sequences, roughly 7.2% of them appearing once. The data also belong to a second study, concerning yellow fever vaccine responses in identical twins.

Material: PBMCs. Receptor source: a woman aged 18 to 35 in good health. Both conserved end residues are part of each CDR3. A D gene is named only where the DNA matches it firmly. Rows give clone size only sometimes, using once, few, many, or a class for an expanded clone.

TRBV7-9	-	TRBJ2-3	-	TGTGCCAGCAGCTTAATGGGGCCTAGCGACACAGATACGCAGTATTTT	CASSLMGPSDTDTQYF
TRBV28	-	TRBJ2-7	few	TGTGCCAGCGCCGGTTTAGCCAAATCGTACGAGCAGTACTTC	CASAGLAKSYEQYF
TRBV5-6	-	TRBJ1-2	-	TGTGCCAGCAGCTTGTCGTTTGAGCCCGGGACCCTTCCGGCTGGCTACACCTTC	CASSLSFEPGTLPAGYTF
TRBV7-2	-	TRBJ2-3	many	TGTGCCAGCAGCATCGGCGTCTACACAGATACGCAGTATTTT	CASSIGVYTDTQYF
TRBV5-6	TRBD1	TRBJ1-2	-	TGTGCCAGCAGCCTGACAGGGAAGACCAACTATGGCTACACCTTC	CASSLTGKTNYGYTF
TRBV7-9	TRBD1	TRBJ1-1	many	TGTGCCAGCAGCGCGACCGGTGGGGACAGGGCATCCACTGAAGCTTTCTTT	CASSATGGDRASTEAFF
TRBV5-1	-	TRBJ2-3	many	TGCGCCAGCAGCTTGGATGGACAGATCACAGATACGCAGTATTTT	CASSLDGQITDTQYF
TRBV2	TRBD2	TRBJ2-7	many	TGTGCCAGCAGAGTAAGCGGGAGTCTTCCCTACGAGCAGTACTTC	CASRVSGSLPYEQYF
TRBV3-1	-	TRBJ2-7	-	TGTGCCAGCAGCCGGGCGGTTTTAACCTACGAGCAGTACTTC	CASSRAVLTYEQYF
TRBV20-1	TRBD2	TRBJ2-4	-	TGCAGTGCTAAAACTGTCACTAGCGGGGTTCCCAGCGTAGCCAAAAACATTCAGTACTTC	CSAKTVTSGVPSVAKNIQYF
TRBV5-1	-	TRBJ2-2	few	TGCGCCAGCAGCTGGGGGCTCGGGACTACCAACACCGGGGAGCTGTTTTTT	CASSWGLGTTNTGELFF
TRBV5-4	-	TRBJ2-7	few	TGTGCCAGCAGCGTCGGGACACCACCCTACGAGCAGTACTTC	CASSVGTPPYEQYF
TRBV20-1	-	TRBJ2-5	many	TGCAGTGCTGGGACCCAAGAGACCCAGTACTTC	CSAGTQETQYF
TRBV20-1	-	TRBJ1-1	many	TGCAGTGCTAGGAGGGGGGGGAACACTGAAGCTTTCTTT	CSARRGGNTEAFF
TRBV12-3/TRBV12-4	TRBD2	TRBJ2-1	many	TGTGCCAGCAGTTACCCCGGGGGAGGGCCCTACAATGAGCAGTTCTTC	CASSYPGGGPYNEQFF
TRBV5-1	-	TRBJ2-6	few	TGCGCCAGCAGCTTGGCAATGGATCCTGGGGCCAACGTCCTGACTTTC	CASSLAMDPGANVLTF
TRBV11-2	-	TRBJ1-3	-	TGTGCCAGCAGCTTAGGACACTTAACCTCTGGAAACACCATATATTTT	CASSLGHLTSGNTIYF
TRBV2	-	TRBJ1-3	-	TGTGCCAGCAGTGGGACAGATGGAAACACCATATATTTT	CASSGTDGNTIYF
TRBV7-7	TRBD2	TRBJ2-2	many	TGTGCCAGCAGCTTAACCCCTAGCGGGAGTTTCGGCACCGGGGAGCTGTTTTTT	CASSLTPSGSFGTGELFF
TRBV29-1	-	TRBJ2-5	many	TGCAGCGTTGTTTGGTGGGCTCAGCAAGAGACCCAGTACTTC	CSVVWWAQQETQYF
TRBV3-1	-	TRBJ2-7	many	TGTGCCAGCAGCCAAGAGTCTTATCCAGTGACCTACGAGCAGTACTTC	CASSQESYPVTYEQYF
TRBV5-1	-	TRBJ2-1	-	TGCGCCAGCAGCTTGGTTATTGGTGGCAGGCAGTTCTTC	CASSLVIGGRQFF
TRBV11-2	TRBD1	TRBJ2-7	-	TGTGCCAGCAGCTTAGTGGACAGGGTAACGGTTGGCTACGAGCAGTACTTC	CASSLVDRVTVGYEQYF
TRBV24-1	-	TRBJ2-3	many	TGTGCCACCAGTGATTTTTCAGATACGCAGTATTTT	CATSDFSDTQYF
TRBV12-3/TRBV12-4	-	TRBJ2-7	many	TGTGCCAGCAGTTTACGATACTACGAGCAGTACTTC	CASSLRYYEQYF
TRBV10-1	-	TRBJ1-2	-	TGCGCCAGCAGTTCGGACAGCTACTATGGCTACACCTTC	CASSSDSYYGYTF
TRBV29-1	TRBD2	TRBJ2-3	many	TGCAGCGTTGATAGCGGGAGGGCTGATACGCAGTATTTT	CSVDSGRADTQYF
TRBV5-4	TRBD1	TRBJ1-2	few	TGTGCCAGCAGCTTGTCACAGGGGAGGGATGGCTACACCTTC	CASSLSQGRDGYTF
TRBV7-8	-	TRBJ2-2	few	TGTGCCAGCAGCTTAGTGGGGGGCTCCGGGGAGCTGTTTTTT	CASSLVGGSGELFF
TRBV18	TRBD1	TRBJ2-4	few	TGTGCCAGCTCACCACCGGGCAGGGGGAAAAACATTCAGTACTTC	CASSPPGRGKNIQYF
TRBV7-9	-	TRBJ2-1	many	TGTGCCAGCAGCCCTCCGACTGGGCGCACCACCTACAATGAGCAGTTCTTC	CASSPPTGRTTYNEQFF
TRBV6-1	-	TRBJ2-1	-	TGTGCCAGCAGCGGGAGTTCCCCCAATGAGCAGTTCTTC	CASSGSSPNEQFF
TRBV12-3/TRBV12-4	TRBD2	TRBJ2-1	few	TGTGCCAGCAGTGCTAGCGGGAGGTTCTATGAGCAGTTCTTC	CASSASGRFYEQFF
TRBV24-1	TRBD1	TRBJ1-4	many	TGTGCCACCAGTGACCCGACAGGGAATAATGAAAAACTGTTTTTT	CATSDPTGNNEKLFF
TRBV27	-	TRBJ2-2	many	TGTGCCAGCAGAACGGGACAAGCCACCGGGGAGCTGTTTTTT	CASRTGQATGELFF
TRBV13	-	TRBJ1-2	many	TGTGCCAGCAGCTACGGAGGCCTCTATGGCTACACCTTC	CASSYGGLYGYTF
TRBV3-1	-	TRBJ2-7	-	TGTGCCAGCTGCAAGCAGTTCGCTGGGGCGCCGTCCTACGAGCAGTACTTC	CASCKQFAGAPSYEQYF
TRBV29-1	-	TRBJ2-3	many	TGCAGCGTTACCCAGGAGGGGCGGCCTAGCACAGATACGCAGTATTTT	CSVTQEGRPSTDTQYF
TRBV7-3	TRBD1	TRBJ2-7	few	TGTGCCAGCAGCCTGACAGGGGGTAACGAGCAGTACTTC	CASSLTGGNEQYF
TRBV10-1	TRBD1	TRBJ2-1	-	TGCGCCAGCAGACCGGGACAGGTATACAATGAGCAGTTCTTC	CASRPGQVYNEQFF
TRBV20-1	-	TRBJ2-3	few	TGCAGTGCTAGCCTTGTCTCCCCCACCACAGATACGCAGTATTTT	CSASLVSPTTDTQYF
TRBV5-1	-	TRBJ1-1	many	TGCGCCAGCAGATCATCCGTGAACACTGAAGCTTTCTTT	CASRSSVNTEAFF
TRBV20-1	-	TRBJ2-1	-	TGCAGTGCTAGAGAACGAGGACAGATCTACAATGAGCAGTTCTTC	CSARERGQIYNEQFF
TRBV2	-	TRBJ2-1	many	TGTGCCAGCAGAAAATACGGGGGCTCCTACAATGAGCAGTTCTTC	CASRKYGGSYNEQFF
TRBV3-1	-	TRBJ1-6	-	TGTGCCAGCAGCCTAGCACAAGTCGGGACGAATTCACCCCTCCACTTT	CASSLAQVGTNSPLHF